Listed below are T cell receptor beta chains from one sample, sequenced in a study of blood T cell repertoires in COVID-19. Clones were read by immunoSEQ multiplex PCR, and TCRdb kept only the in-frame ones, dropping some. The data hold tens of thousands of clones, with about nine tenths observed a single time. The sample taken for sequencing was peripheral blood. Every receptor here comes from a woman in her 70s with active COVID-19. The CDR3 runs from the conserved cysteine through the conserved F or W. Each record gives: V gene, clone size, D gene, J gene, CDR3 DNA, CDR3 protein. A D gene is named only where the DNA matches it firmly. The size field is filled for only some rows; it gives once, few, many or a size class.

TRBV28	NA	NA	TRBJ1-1	TGTGCCAGCGGGGGGTTCCCTGAAGCTTTCTTT	CASGGFPEAFF
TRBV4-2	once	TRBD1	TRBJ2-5	TGTGCCAGCAGCCAAGATGTCCTGGGACAGGGGGTCCAGTACTTC	CASSQDVLGQGVQYF
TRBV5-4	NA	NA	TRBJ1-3	TGTGCCAGCAGCGCGGCGACAGCCTATGGAAACACCATATATTTT	CASSAATAYGNTIYF
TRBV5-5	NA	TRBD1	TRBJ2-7	TGTGCCAGCAGCGCGGAGCGGGACAGGGCCTACGAGCAGTACTTC	CASSAERDRAYEQYF
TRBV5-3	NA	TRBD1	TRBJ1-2	TGTGCCAGAAGCTTTCCTTCAGACAGGGGGCGCGACTATGGCTACACCTTC	CARSFPSDRGRDYGYTF
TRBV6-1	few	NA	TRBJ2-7	TGTGCCAGCAGTGAAGCTGGCGGGGCGGGAACCCACGAGCAGTACTTC	CASSEAGGAGTHEQYF
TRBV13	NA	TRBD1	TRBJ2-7	TGTGCCAGCAGCTCCCGAAAGACAGGGGGCCGTTTCGAGCAGTACTTC	CASSSRKTGGRFEQYF
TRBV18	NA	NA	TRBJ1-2	TGTGCCAGCTCACCACCGGGGAATCAGCGGGTTGGCTACACCTTC	CASSPPGNQRVGYTF
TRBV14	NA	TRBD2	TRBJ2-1	TGTGCCAGCAGCCCCCCGGCTAGCGGGAGGCATGAGCAGTTCTTC	CASSPPASGRHEQFF
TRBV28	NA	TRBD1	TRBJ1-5	TGTGCCAGCAGTTTAGTAGGGGGCAGGCGCAATAGCAATCAGCCCCAGCATTTT	CASSLVGGRRNSNQPQHF
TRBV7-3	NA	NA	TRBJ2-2	TGTGCCAGCAGCCCCTATCTAGGCGGTGGGGAGCTGTTTTTT	CASSPYLGGGELFF
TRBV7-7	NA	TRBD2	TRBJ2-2	TGTGCTAGCAGCGCCGGGACTAGCGGGATTACCGGGGAGCTGTTTTTT	CASSAGTSGITGELFF
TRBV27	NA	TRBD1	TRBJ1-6	TGTGCCAGCAGTTTAAAAGGACAGGGGAATAATTCACCCCTCCACTTT	CASSLKGQGNNSPLHF
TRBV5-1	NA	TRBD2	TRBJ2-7	TGCGCCAGCAGCCCTGGGACTAGCGGGAGGGCCAGCCACGAGCAGTACTTC	CASSPGTSGRASHEQYF
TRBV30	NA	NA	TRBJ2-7	TGTGCCTGGAGTGTCAGGGGCGCCTTCCACGAGCAGTACTTC	CAWSVRGAFHEQYF
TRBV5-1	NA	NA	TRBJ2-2	TGCGCCCGCAGGGGCGGGGGGGAGCTGTTTTTT	CARRGGGELFF
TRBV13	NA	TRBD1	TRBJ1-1	TGTGCCAGCAGCTTTGGGGACAGGGGGATCGCTGAAGCTTTCTTT	CASSFGDRGIAEAFF
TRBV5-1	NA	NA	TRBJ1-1	TGCGCCAGCAGCGACAGCGGGACGGTGAACACTGAAGCTTTCTTT	CASSDSGTVNTEAFF
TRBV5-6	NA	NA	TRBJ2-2	TGTGCCAGCAGCTTGGGTGCACTCCACTCCGCCGGGGAGCTGTTTTTT	CASSLGALHSAGELFF
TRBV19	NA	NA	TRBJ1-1	TGTGCCAGTAGTCCACAGGCTAACACTGAAGCTTTCTTT	CASSPQANTEAFF
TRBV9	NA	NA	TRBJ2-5	TGTGCCAGCAGCGTAGCCCCGGGAGAGTCACAGACCCAGTACTTC	CASSVAPGESQTQYF
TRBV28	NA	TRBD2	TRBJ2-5	TGTGCCAGCAGTCCGTCCCCCGGGAGGGGAGAAGAGACCCAGTACTTC	CASSPSPGRGEETQYF
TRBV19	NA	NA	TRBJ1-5	TGTGCCAGTAGTATGGGATCAGGGGAGTTAATATCTCAGCCCCAGCATTTT	CASSMGSGELISQPQHF
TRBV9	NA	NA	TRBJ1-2	TGTGCCAGCAGCCCAGCTGGGACAAGTGATGGCTACACCTTC	CASSPAGTSDGYTF
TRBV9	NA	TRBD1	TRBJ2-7	TGTGCCAGCAGCCGGGAAGGACAGGCCCGTGGAGGCTACGAGCAGTACTTC	CASSREGQARGGYEQYF
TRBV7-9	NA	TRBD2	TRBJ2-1	TGTGCCAGCAGCGACCCCGGGACTAGGGGGTCTCGTCCCTACAATGAGCAGTTCTTC	CASSDPGTRGSRPYNEQFF
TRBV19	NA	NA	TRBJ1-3	TGTGCCAGTAGTACCCGGCCGGGACACAGCTCTGGAAACACCATATATTTT	CASSTRPGHSSGNTIYF
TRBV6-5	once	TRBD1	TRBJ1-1	TGTGCCAGCAGGACGTTTAACAGGGGGCAAGCTTTCTTT	CASRTFNRGQAFF
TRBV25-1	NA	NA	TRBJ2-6	TGTGCCAGCAGTGAGACGGGGGCTGGGGCCAACGTCCTGACTTTC	CASSETGAGANVLTF
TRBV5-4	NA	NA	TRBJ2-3	TGTGCCAGCAGCTTCGGGGAAGATACGCAGTATTTT	CASSFGEDTQYF
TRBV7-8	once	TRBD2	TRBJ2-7	TGTGCCAGCAGCCCCCCGTTAGCGGGACGGCACGAGCAGTACTTC	CASSPPLAGRHEQYF
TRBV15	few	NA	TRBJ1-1	TGTGCCACCGGTCCCCTGGGCGGGGTCACTGAAGCTTTCTTT	CATGPLGGVTEAFF
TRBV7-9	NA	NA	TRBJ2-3	TGTGCCAGCAGCCCCCGAGGGGGGGATGGGCAGTATTTT	CASSPRGGDGQYF
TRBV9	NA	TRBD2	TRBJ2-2	TGTGCCAGCAGCATTCGGACTAGCGGGGCTTCCGGGGAGCTGTTTTTT	CASSIRTSGASGELFF
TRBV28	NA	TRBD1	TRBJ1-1	TGTGCCAGCAGACCCGACAGGGGCTACGGCACTGAAGCTTTCTTT	CASRPDRGYGTEAFF
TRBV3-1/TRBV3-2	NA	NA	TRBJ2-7	TGTGCCAGCAGCCAAGGGTCTAGGTCCAGCGAGCAGTACTTC	CASSQGSRSSEQYF
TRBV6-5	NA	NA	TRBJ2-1	TGTGCCAGCAGTTACGGGTGGGAGACCCACAATGAGCAGTTCTTC	CASSYGWETHNEQFF
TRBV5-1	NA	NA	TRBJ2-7	TGCGCCAGCAGCCACATAGACAGTAATTCCTACGAGCAGTACTTC	CASSHIDSNSYEQYF
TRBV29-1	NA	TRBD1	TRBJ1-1	TGCAGCGATCGGAGGGGGCGGGAAGCTTTCTTT	CSDRRGREAFF
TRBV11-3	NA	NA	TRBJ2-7	TGTGCCAGCAGCTTACGGGGGACCTACGAGCAGTACTTC	CASSLRGTYEQYF
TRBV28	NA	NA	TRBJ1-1	TGTGCCAGCAGTTATGGGAGTGGTGAAGCTTTCTTT	CASSYGSGEAFF
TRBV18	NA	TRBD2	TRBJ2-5	TGTGCCAGCTCACCATTTTTCCTAGCGGGACAAGAGACCCAGTACTTC	CASSPFFLAGQETQYF
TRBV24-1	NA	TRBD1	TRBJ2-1	TGTGCCACCAGTGCCTTGGTGCCGGGACAGAACTACAATGAGCAGTTCTTC	CATSALVPGQNYNEQFF
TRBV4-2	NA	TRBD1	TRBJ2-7	TGTGCCAGCAGCCAAGTCGAGGGGCAGGGGGCTCACGAGCAGTACTTC	CASSQVEGQGAHEQYF
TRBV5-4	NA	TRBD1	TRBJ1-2	TGTGCCAGCAGCTTGGACGGACAGGGGTCCTATGGCTACACCTTC	CASSLDGQGSYGYTF
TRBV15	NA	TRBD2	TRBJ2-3	TGTGCCACCAGCAGAGATCTAGCGGGAGCGGCAGATACGCAGTATTTT	CATSRDLAGAADTQYF
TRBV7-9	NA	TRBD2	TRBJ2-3	TGTGCCAGCATCCTTGGACTAGCGGCCACAGATACGCAGTATTTT	CASILGLAATDTQYF